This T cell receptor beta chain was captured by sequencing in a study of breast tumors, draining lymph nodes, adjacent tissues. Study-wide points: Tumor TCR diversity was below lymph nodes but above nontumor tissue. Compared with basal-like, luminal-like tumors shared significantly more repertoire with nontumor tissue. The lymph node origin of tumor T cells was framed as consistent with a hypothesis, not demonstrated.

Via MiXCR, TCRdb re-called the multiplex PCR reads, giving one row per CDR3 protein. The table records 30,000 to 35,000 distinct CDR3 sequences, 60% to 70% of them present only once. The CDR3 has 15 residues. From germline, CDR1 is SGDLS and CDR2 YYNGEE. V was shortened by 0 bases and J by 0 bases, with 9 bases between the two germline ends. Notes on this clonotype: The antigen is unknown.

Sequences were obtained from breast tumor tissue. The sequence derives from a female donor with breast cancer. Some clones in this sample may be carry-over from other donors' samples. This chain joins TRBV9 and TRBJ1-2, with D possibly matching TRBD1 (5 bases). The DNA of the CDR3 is TGTGCCAGCAGCGTAGGCAGGGACGCTAACTATGGCTACACCTTC. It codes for CASSVGRDANYGYTF.